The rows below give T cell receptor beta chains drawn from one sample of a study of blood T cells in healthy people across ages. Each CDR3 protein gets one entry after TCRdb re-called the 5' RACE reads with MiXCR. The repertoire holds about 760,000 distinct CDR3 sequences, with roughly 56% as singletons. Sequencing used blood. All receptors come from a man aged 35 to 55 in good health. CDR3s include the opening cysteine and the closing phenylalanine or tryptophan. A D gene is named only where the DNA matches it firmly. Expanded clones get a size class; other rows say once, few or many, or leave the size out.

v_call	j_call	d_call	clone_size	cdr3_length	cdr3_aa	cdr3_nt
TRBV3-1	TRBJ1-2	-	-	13	CASSLANDRGYTF	TGTGCCAGCAGCCTTGCGAATGATCGGGGCTACACCTTC
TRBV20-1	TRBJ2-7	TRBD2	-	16	CSARQRLAGLYNEQYF	TGCAGTGCTAGACAAAGACTAGCGGGACTCTACAATGAGCAGTACTTC
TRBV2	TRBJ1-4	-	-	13	CASTGAENEKLFF	TGTGCCAGCACAGGGGCAGAGAATGAAAAACTGTTTTTT
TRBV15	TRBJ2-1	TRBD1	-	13	CATSPGQGHEQFF	TGTGCCACCAGTCCGGGACAGGGTCACGAGCAGTTCTTC
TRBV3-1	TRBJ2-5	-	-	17	CASSQERGAKGGETQYF	TGTGCCAGCAGCCAAGAGAGGGGGGCCAAAGGAGGAGAGACCCAGTACTTC
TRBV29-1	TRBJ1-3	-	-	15	CSVSFSGGLGNTIYF	TGCAGCGTTTCTTTTAGCGGGGGTCTTGGAAACACCATATATTTT
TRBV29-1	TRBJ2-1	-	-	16	CSVEGYREVADNEQFF	TGCAGCGTTGAGGGGTACAGGGAGGTGGCCGACAATGAGCAGTTCTTC
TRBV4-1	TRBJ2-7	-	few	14	CASSQEGGGDEQYF	TGCGCCAGCAGCCAGGAAGGGGGTGGGGACGAGCAGTACTTC
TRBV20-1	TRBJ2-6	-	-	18	CSARNGDQTNSGANVLTF	TGCAGTGCTAGAAATGGTGACCAAACAAACTCTGGGGCCAACGTCCTGACTTTC
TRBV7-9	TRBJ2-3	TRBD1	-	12	CASVDRGDTQYF	TGTGCCAGCGTAGACAGGGGAGATACGCAGTATTTT
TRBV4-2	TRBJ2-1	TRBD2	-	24	CASSQVAPPEGTSGIRNSYNEQFF	TGTGCCAGCAGCCAAGTGGCCCCCCCTGAAGGGACTAGCGGGATAAGAAACTCCTACAATGAGCAGTTCTTC
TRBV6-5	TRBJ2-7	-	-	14	CASSCGGRAYEQYF	TGTGCCAGCAGTTGCGGTGGCAGAGCCTACGAGCAGTACTTC